Listed below are T cell receptor beta chains from one sample, sequenced in a study of T cell changes during pregnancy in multiple sclerosis. Data came from immunoSEQ multiplex PCR; TCRdb stores just in-frame clones and leaves some out. The table includes roughly 97,000 clones, 90% detected once. Sequenced material: peripheral blood, taken in the second trimester of pregnancy. Every receptor here comes from a female donor in good health, enrolled as a control in a pregnancy study. The CDR3 runs from the conserved cysteine through the conserved F or W. The order of the fields is V gene, D gene, clone size, J gene, CDR3 DNA, CDR3 protein. The D gene is left open where the match is weak. Expanded clones get a size class; other rows say once, few or many, or leave the size out.

TRBV19	NA	NA	TRBJ1-1	TGTGCCAGTAGTAGTCAGGGGAACACTGAAGCTTTCTTT	CASSSQGNTEAFF
TRBV7-2	TRBD2	NA	TRBJ2-2	TGTGCCAGCAGCCGGCGGGGGGGCAACACCGGGGAGCTGTTTTTT	CASSRRGGNTGELFF
TRBV20-1	TRBD1	NA	TRBJ1-2	TGCAGTGCCAGGACAGGGGACGGCTACACCTTC	CSARTGDGYTF
TRBV28	TRBD2	NA	TRBJ2-5	TGTGCCAGCAGGGGGACTAGCGGCAGCGGGACCCAGTACTTC	CASRGTSGSGTQYF
TRBV5-6	NA	NA	TRBJ1-5	TGTGCCAGCAGCTCCGACCCGGGGGGCAATCAGCCCCAGCATTTT	CASSSDPGGNQPQHF
TRBV5-1	NA	NA	TRBJ1-4	TGCGCCAGCACCCAAGGGGCGGGGACGCATGAAAAACTGTTTTTT	CASTQGAGTHEKLFF
TRBV7-6	NA	NA	TRBJ2-7	TGTGCCAGCAGCCCACGGGACACCTCCTACGAGCAGTACTTC	CASSPRDTSYEQYF
TRBV6-1	NA	NA	TRBJ1-1	TGTGCCAGCAATTCTGGACACCCGAACACTGAAGCTTTCTTT	CASNSGHPNTEAFF
TRBV5-1	TRBD1	few	TRBJ2-5	TGCGCCAGCAGCACAGGACAGGGGCGGGAGACCCAGTACTTC	CASSTGQGRETQYF
TRBV19	NA	NA	TRBJ2-1	TGTGCCAGTAGGGAGGGGTCCCTCAGGCCCTACAATGAGCAGTTCTTC	CASREGSLRPYNEQFF